A selection of T cell receptor beta chains follows, all from one sample in a study of blood T cell repertoires in COVID-19. TCRdb keeps only in-frame clones here, not all; method: immunoSEQ multiplex PCR. The sample includes 90,000 to 120,000 clones, around 89% of them seen just once. Material: peripheral blood. The receptors shown here come from a woman of 80 years or more with acute or convalescent COVID-19. Both conserved end residues are part of each CDR3. Fields, in order: V gene, CDR3 protein.

v_call: TRBV19; cdr3_aa: CASSIRAGELFF
v_call: TRBV5-1; cdr3_aa: CASSPGGVNEQFF
v_call: TRBV6-5; cdr3_aa: CASSYSTGNTEAFF
v_call: TRBV2; cdr3_aa: CASLKGTVVASTDTQYF
v_call: TRBV7-2; cdr3_aa: CASSLGSGQGSYGYTF
v_call: TRBV14; cdr3_aa: CASSQADRAYNSPLHF
v_call: TRBV24-1; cdr3_aa: CATSSQGNEQYF
v_call: TRBV28; cdr3_aa: CASSLSLGGGTQYF
v_call: TRBV6-2/TRBV6-3; cdr3_aa: CASSYLRDNEQFF
v_call: TRBV6-5; cdr3_aa: CASSYFAQGYGELFF
v_call: TRBV6-2/TRBV6-3; cdr3_aa: CASSYYRMRDEQYF
v_call: TRBV14; cdr3_aa: CASSPRAGGEKLFF
v_call: TRBV7-8; cdr3_aa: CASSLGRGRFTSFTGELFF
v_call: TRBV2; cdr3_aa: CASSLDRGRSPLHF
v_call: TRBV2; cdr3_aa: CASSEGGSSYNSPLHF
v_call: TRBV7-3; cdr3_aa: CASSLIGSETQYF
v_call: TRBV6-1; cdr3_aa: CASSESRQGALTEAFF
v_call: TRBV7-9; cdr3_aa: CASSLVDSYEQYF
v_call: TRBV2; cdr3_aa: CASSQQGVGNTIYF
v_call: TRBV28; cdr3_aa: CASRSDYSNQPQHF
v_call: TRBV6-6; cdr3_aa: CASSYPGQGFIDEQFF
v_call: TRBV4-1; cdr3_aa: CASSQGGDYEQYF
v_call: TRBV5-6; cdr3_aa: CASSGLTNYEQYF
v_call: TRBV5-8; cdr3_aa: CASSLETGGRSPLHF
v_call: TRBV28; cdr3_aa: CASSSDFTLHF
v_call: TRBV5-3; cdr3_aa: CARSFASGGAETQYF
v_call: TRBV19; cdr3_aa: CASTIEDRGGNTIYF
v_call: TRBV19; cdr3_aa: CASRRPGESGEYGYTF
v_call: TRBV5-4; cdr3_aa: CASSLGQNQPQHF
v_call: TRBV6-2/TRBV6-3; cdr3_aa: CASSRDREDIQYF
v_call: TRBV3-1/TRBV3-2; cdr3_aa: CASSQAAGTEQYF
v_call: TRBV12-3/TRBV12-4; cdr3_aa: CASSFSGDTQYF
v_call: TRBV5-6; cdr3_aa: CASSSGTGGYEQYF
v_call: TRBV7-2; cdr3_aa: CASSLGGAPDGYTF
v_call: TRBV30; cdr3_aa: CAWSPLTGVNYGYTF
v_call: TRBV18; cdr3_aa: CASSPPGQSTVYGYTF
v_call: TRBV11-2; cdr3_aa: CASSLGTGYGYTF
v_call: TRBV5-1; cdr3_aa: CASSLSRQGDYGYTF
v_call: TRBV19; cdr3_aa: CASSTAGTGRYEQYF
v_call: TRBV24-1; cdr3_aa: CATSAGGGQPQHF
v_call: TRBV12-3/TRBV12-4; cdr3_aa: CASSSLAEQFF